This TCR beta chain is drawn from a study of monozygotic twins with inflammatory bowel disease (dated by TCRdb to 2018 to 2020). Regarding the research as a whole: In total, roughly 28 monozygotic twin pairs made up the full study: 19 Danish pairs, all IBD-discordant, plus nine German pairs, of which four were IBD-concordant and five were IBD-discordant. Within discordant pairs, disease-associated traits were sought mainly by comparing IBD patients with their genetically identical healthy co-twins. Each individual had, on average, about 151 000 unique TCRalpha sequences and 181 000 unique TCRbeta sequences available for analysis.

From the cysteine through the phenylalanine, the CDR3 covers 12 amino acids. DNA was not recorded. A word on this clonotype: Its antigen is still unknown.

Results and caveats for the whole study, not just this receptor: IBD patients had lower TCRbeta repertoire diversity, measured by the inverse Simpson index, than their healthy co-twins. Repertoire similarity did not differ between concordant and discordant twins, which could be due to limited statistical power. Background noise and inter-individual variability may have been introduced into the repertoires by the differing immunosuppressive treatments among patients. Fewer clonotypes were shared with other individuals by IBD patients than by healthy twins, most markedly in patients showing signs of disease activity. Distinction between different T cell subtypes could not be achieved in the analysis. No single strong signal or clonotype linked to IBD turned up in the results, so the idea that one exists was not supported.

From each donor, an approximately 2.4 ml peripheral blood sample was drawn into PAXgene tubes and stored at -80 degrees C. Total RNA was isolated from whole blood with the PAXgene blood miRNA kit on an automated QIAcube, without T cell sorting. Peripheral blood from monozygotic twin pairs, either concordant or discordant for inflammatory bowel disease, underwent deep TCRalpha and TCRbeta repertoire profiling that used unique molecular barcoding. Smoking habits were recorded for all twin pairs, and each individual was classified as a current, former or never smoker. Library prep was done by 5' RACE. Preparation of each TCR library used roughly 3.5 ug of total RNA. For each sample, cDNA was synthesized in eight separate reactions using SMARTScribe reverse transcriptase. During cDNA synthesis, template switching introduced unique molecular identifiers that contained a 6-nucleotide sample barcode. TCRalpha and TCRbeta cDNA was amplified by two nested PCRs of approximately 17 and 9 cycles, with bead purification after each PCR. Before amplification, cDNA was treated with uracil DNA-glycosylase and purified using the QIAquick PCR purification kit. In the second PCR, Illumina TruSeq-compatible adapters and sample-specific barcodes were added. Library quality and concentration were checked on TapeStation and Qubit, and libraries were pooled at about 5 ng each. Sequencing of pooled libraries was carried out on an Illumina HiSeq2500 single-index Rapid Run using 2 x 100 bp reads and custom sequencing primers. On the study's bioinformatics: UMI-based consensus assembly with MiGEC version 1.2.6 was used to correct PCR and sequencing errors. MiXCR version 2.1.1 handled V(D)J alignment, clonotype assembly and CDR3 extraction. To normalise gene usage, clonotype sharing and MAIT/NKT TCR abundance, the analysis used the top 1000, 10 000 and 20 000 clonotypes per sample. Diversity was computed as the inverse Simpson index with the vegan R package after downsampling to 27 000 UMIs. Paired Mann-Whitney U tests were applied to discordant twin pairs, and Benjamini-Hochberg correction was used for multiple testing. TCRdb reanalyzed the reads, keeping one entry per CDR3 protein sequence and omitting DNA. These V and J calls originate from TCRdb's pipeline instead of the authors' own analysis. This sample's listing comprises 350,000 to 400,000 distinct CDR3 sequences. The ten largest clones capture just over 2.5% of the sample.

Material for sequencing was blood. The sequence was collected from a human donor with ulcerative colitis or Crohn's disease, or a healthy co-twin of an affected twin (not recorded which). The rearrangement combines TRBV12-3 or TRBV12-4 with TRBJ2-1; the D call of TRBD1 rests on TCRdb alone, since no DNA is present to check it. The CDR3 region has the sequence CASSLVGVEQFF.